The subject of this entry is one T cell receptor beta chain. This sample was included in a study of long-term antiretroviral therapy in people with HIV. The assay, immunoSEQ v3.0, was run at survey level. Data came from immunoSEQ multiplex PCR; TCRdb stores just in-frame clones and leaves some out. Among tens of thousands of clones listed, roughly four fifths were seen once. CDR3 length: 13 residues. The V gene's germline CDR1 is LNHNV and CDR2 YYDKDF (reference sequence). The V and J ends lost 0 bases and 3 bases respectively, with 6 bases between them. This clonotype was obtained from a man between 50 and 59 years old with HIV. The specimen was unsorted PBMCs, collected 2.9 years after starting antiretroviral therapy. This rearrangement joins TRBV15 to TRBJ2-7; D ambiguous. CDR3: CATSRDRYYEQYF. CDR3 DNA: TGTGCCACCAGCAGAGATCGGTACTACGAGCAGTACTTC.